One sample yielded the 12 T cell receptor beta chains listed below, sequenced in a study of PD-L1 blockade in urothelial cancer. Stated time point: peripheral blood 6 weeks after treatment start. Clones were read by immunoSEQ multiplex PCR, and TCRdb kept only the in-frame ones, dropping some. Here the sample spans 50,000 or so clones, around 85% being singletons. The source was PBMCs, collected around atezolizumab (anti-PD-L1) treatment. These receptors all stem from a man in his fifties or sixties with urothelial cancer.

The V gene is TRBV6-5, the J gene TRBJ1-1, with 8 bases lining up with TRBD1. The CDR3 covers 15 residues. The trim removed 5 bases at V and 1 base at J, leaving 6 bases unmatched. Germline lookup yields CDR1 MNHEY and CDR2 SVGAGI. The CDR3 DNA sequence: TGTGCCAGCAGTCCAGGACAGGGTGGGAACACTGAAGCTTTCTTT. Protein product: CASSPGQGGNTEAFF.

This chain uses TRBV10-2 with TRBJ2-7; 8 bases are shared with TRBD2. Germline V gene sequence: CDR1 WSHSY, CDR2 SAAADI. The J segment lost 2 bases and the V segment lost 2 bases, leaving 5 bases of the junction unmatched. CDR3 length: 15 residues. Here the CDR3 DNA reads TGCGCCAGCAGTGAGAAGCGGGGGCCGACCTACGAGCAGTACTTC. It yields the protein CASSEKRGPTYEQYF.

V and J are TRBV25-1 and TRBJ2-7; 13 bases agree with TRBD2. This CDR3 contains 13 residues. Trimming at V came to 5 bases and at J to 6 bases, leaving 1 base not matched to a gene. Germline V gene data show CDR1 as MGHDK and CDR2 as SYGVNS. The CDR3 loop is CASSRTSGGEQYF. The CDR3 DNA sequence: TGTGCCAGCAGTAGGACTAGCGGGGGCGAGCAGTACTTC.

The rearrangement uses TRBV6-6 and TRBJ1-2; no clear D. Germline CDR1 and CDR2: MNHNY and SVGAGI (reference sequence). This CDR3 is built from 15 residues. The ends were cut back, 4 bases at V and 3 bases at J, with 15 bases in the middle. The CDR3 sequence: CASSSGEGGYYGYTF. In nucleotides, the CDR3 is TGTGCCAGCAGTTCCGGGGAGGGAGGGTACTATGGCTACACCTTC.

This clone turned up a few times. Other DNA sequences in this sample translate to the same CDR3. The J gene is TRBJ1-6, the V gene TRBV29-1; TRBD1 matches 11 bases. The CDR3 extends over 13 amino acids. Germline V gives CDR1 SQVTM, CDR2 ANQGSEA. The CDR3 nucleotides read TGCAGTGCCGGGACAGGGGGAAATTCACCCCTCCACTTT. It yields the protein CSAGTGGNSPLHF.

This sequence joins TRBV9 and TRBJ1-4, with TRBD1 matching 10 bases. CDR1 SGDLS and CDR2 YYNGEE come from the germline V gene. The CDR3 totals 15 residues. With V trimmed by 0 bases and J by 7 bases, 3 bases remained unmatched. The CDR3 spells CASSVVGTGVEKLFF. The CDR3 DNA reads as TGTGCCAGCAGCGTAGTCGGGACAGGGGTTGAAAAACTGTTTTTT.

The CDR3 loop reads CASSEIAASTDTQYF. CDR3 DNA sequence: TGTGCCAGCAGTGAAATAGCGGCTTCCACAGATACGCAGTATTTT. The V call is TRBV6-1, the J call TRBJ2-3; the D gene is possibly TRBD2 (6 bases). Germline lookup yields CDR1 MNHNS and CDR2 SASEGT. Trimming shortened V by 2 bases and J by 2 bases, and 11 bases separated the two germline ends. CDR3 size: 15 residues.

This clone has only a few counts. V and J are TRBV6-1 and TRBJ1-2; D perhaps matches TRBD1 (6 bases). The V gene lost 7 bases and the J gene lost 3 bases, with 12 bases spanning the gap. Germline lookup yields CDR1 MNHNS and CDR2 SASEGT. This CDR3 contains 13 residues. CDR3 nucleotides: TGTGCCAGCAAGGAATCAGGGGACTATGGCTACACCTTC. Protein: CASKESGDYGYTF.

V is TRBV5-4 and J is TRBJ2-4; 7 nucleotides agree with TRBD1. This CDR3 is built from 15 residues. Trimming took 4 bases from V and 8 from J; bases not matched to a gene: 12. Germline CDR1 and CDR2: SGHNT and YYREEE (reference sequence). The CDR3: CASSKDSRGLDIQYF. CDR3 coding DNA: TGTGCCAGCAGCAAGGACTCCAGGGGGTTGGACATTCAGTACTTC.

The chain recombines TRBV6-5 with TRBJ1-4; D remains ambiguous. CDR3 length equals 13 residues. Germline assignment: CDR1 MNHEY and CDR2 SVGAGI. The V end was cut by 9 bases, the J end by 7 bases, with 15 bases between. The chain's CDR3 is CARVPGWCEKLFF. Written as DNA, the CDR3 is TGTGCCAGGGTGCCGGGGTGGTGTGAAAAACTGTTTTTT.

V is TRBV6-6 and J is TRBJ2-5; 10 bases line up with TRBD2. From germline, CDR1 is MNHNY and CDR2 SVGAGI (reference sequence). The CDR3 has 14 residues. Germline trimming cut 5 bases from V and 3 bases from J; bases unmatched to any gene: 3. CDR3 region: CASSRTSGEETQYF. Here the CDR3 DNA reads TGTGCCAGCAGTAGAACTAGCGGGGAAGAGACCCAGTACTTC.

The chain uses TRBV19 and TRBJ2-7, with 11 bases identical to TRBD1. The trim removed 3 bases at V and 6 bases at J, leaving 7 bases unmatched. Per the germline V gene, CDR1 is LNHDA and CDR2 is SQIVND (reference sequence). The CDR3 covers 15 residues. The CDR3, as DNA: TGTGCCAGTAGTATCCTTGGACAGGGGGCAGTCGAGCAGTACTTC. It yields the protein CASSILGQGAVEQYF.